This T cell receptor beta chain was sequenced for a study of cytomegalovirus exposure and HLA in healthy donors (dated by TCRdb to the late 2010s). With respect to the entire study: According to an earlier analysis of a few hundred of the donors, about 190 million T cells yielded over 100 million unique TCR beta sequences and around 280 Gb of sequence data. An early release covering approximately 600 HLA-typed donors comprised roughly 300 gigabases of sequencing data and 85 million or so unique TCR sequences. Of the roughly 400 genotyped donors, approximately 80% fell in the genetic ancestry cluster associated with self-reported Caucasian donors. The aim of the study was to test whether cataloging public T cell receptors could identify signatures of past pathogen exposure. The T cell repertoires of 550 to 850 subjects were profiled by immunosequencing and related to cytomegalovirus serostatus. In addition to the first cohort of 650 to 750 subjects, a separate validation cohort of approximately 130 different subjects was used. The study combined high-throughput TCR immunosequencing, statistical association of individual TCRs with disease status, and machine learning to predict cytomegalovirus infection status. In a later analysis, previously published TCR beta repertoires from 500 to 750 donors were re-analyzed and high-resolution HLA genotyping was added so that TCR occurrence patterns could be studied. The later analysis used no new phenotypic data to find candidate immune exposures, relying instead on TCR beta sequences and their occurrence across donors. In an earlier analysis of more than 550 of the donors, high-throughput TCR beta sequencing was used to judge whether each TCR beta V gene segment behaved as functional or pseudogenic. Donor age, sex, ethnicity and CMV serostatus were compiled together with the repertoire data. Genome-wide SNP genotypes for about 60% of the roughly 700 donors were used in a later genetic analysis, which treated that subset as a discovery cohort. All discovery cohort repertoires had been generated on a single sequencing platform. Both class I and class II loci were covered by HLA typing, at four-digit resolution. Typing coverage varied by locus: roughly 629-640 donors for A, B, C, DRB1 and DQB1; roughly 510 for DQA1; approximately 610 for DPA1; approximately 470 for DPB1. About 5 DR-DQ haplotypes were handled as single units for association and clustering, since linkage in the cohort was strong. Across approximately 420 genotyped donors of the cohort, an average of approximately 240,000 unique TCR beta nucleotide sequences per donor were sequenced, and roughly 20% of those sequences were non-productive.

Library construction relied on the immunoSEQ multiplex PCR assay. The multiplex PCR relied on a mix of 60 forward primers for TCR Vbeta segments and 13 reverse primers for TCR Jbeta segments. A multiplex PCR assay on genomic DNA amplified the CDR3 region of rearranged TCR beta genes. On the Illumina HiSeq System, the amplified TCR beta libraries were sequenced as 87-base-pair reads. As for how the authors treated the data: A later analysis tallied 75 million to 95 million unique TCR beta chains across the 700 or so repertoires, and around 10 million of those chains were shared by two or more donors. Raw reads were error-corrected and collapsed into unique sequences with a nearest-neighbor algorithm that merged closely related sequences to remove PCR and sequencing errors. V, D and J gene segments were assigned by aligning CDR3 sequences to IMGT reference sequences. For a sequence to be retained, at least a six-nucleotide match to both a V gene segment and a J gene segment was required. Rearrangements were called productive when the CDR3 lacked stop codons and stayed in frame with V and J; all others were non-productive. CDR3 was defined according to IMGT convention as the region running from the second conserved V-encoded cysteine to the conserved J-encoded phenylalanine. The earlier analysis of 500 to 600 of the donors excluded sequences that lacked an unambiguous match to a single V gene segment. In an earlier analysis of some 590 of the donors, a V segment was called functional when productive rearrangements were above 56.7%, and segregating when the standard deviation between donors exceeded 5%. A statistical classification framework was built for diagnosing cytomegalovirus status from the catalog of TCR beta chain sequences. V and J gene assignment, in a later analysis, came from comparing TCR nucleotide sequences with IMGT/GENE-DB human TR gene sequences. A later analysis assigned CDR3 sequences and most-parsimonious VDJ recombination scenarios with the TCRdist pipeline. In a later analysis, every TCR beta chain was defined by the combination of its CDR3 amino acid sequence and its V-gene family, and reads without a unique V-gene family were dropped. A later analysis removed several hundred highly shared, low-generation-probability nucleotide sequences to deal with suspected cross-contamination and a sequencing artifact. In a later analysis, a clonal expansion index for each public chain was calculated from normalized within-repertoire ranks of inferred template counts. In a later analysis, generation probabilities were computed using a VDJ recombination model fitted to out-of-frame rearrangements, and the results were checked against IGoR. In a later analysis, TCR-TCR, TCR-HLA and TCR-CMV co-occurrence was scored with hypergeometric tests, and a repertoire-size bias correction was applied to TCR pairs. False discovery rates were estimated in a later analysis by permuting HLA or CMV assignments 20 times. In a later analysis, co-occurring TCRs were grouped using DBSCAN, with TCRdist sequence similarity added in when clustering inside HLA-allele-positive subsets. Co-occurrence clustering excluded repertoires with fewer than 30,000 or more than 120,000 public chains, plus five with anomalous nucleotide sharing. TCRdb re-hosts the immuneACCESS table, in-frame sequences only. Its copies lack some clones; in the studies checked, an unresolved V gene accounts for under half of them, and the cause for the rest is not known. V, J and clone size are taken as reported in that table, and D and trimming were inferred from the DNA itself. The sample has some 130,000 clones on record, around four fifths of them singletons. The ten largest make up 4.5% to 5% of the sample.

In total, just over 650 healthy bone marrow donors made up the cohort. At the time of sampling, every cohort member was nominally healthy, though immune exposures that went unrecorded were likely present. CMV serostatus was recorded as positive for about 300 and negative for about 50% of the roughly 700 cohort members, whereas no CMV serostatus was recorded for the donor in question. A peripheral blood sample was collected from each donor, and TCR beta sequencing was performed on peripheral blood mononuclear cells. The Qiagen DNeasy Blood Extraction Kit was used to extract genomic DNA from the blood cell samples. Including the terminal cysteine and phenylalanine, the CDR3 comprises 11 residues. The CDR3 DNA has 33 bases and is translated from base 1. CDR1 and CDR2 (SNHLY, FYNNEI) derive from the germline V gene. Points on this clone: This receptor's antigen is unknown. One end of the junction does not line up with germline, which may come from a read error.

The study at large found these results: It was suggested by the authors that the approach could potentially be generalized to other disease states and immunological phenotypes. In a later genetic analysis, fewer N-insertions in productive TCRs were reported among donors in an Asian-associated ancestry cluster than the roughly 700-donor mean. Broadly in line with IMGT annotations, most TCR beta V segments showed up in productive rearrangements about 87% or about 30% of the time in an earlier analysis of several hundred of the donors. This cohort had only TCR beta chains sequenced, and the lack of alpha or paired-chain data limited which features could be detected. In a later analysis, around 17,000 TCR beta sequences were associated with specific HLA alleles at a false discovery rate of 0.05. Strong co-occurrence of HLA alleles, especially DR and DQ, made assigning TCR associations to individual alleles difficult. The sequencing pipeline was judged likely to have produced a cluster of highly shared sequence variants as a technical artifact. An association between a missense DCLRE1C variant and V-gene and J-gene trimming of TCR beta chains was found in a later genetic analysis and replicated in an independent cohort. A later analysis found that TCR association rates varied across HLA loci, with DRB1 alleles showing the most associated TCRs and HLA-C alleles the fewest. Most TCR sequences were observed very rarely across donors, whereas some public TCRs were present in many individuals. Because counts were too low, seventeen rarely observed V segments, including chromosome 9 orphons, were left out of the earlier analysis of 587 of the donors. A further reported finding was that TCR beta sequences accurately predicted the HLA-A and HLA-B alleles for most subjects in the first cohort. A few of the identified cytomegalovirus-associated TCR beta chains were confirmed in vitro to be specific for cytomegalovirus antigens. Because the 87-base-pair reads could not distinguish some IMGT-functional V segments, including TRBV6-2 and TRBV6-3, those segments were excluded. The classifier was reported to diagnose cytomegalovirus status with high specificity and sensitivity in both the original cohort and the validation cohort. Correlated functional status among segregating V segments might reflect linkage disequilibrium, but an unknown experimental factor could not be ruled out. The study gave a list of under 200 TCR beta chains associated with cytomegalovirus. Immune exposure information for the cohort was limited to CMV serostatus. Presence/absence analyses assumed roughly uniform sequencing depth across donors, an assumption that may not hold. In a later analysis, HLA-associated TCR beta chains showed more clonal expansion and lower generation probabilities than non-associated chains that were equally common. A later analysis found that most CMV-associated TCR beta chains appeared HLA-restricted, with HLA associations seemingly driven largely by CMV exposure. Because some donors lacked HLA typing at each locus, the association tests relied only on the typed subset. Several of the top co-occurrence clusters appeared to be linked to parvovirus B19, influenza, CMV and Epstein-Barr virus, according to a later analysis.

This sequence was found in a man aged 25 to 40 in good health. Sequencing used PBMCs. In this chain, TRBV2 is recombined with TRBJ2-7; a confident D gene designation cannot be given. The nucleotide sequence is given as TGTGCCAGCAGTGATAAGACAATCAGTAACTTC. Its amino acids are CASSDKTISNF. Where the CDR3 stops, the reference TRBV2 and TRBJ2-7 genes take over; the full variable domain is EPEVTQTPSHQVTQMGQEVILRCVPISNHLYFYWYRQILGQKVEFLVSFYNNEISEKSEIFDDQFSVERPDGSNFTLKIRSTKLEDSAMYFCASSDKTISNFGPGTRLTVT.